A selection of T cell receptor beta chains follows, all from one sample in a study of blood T cell repertoires in COVID-19. Profiling relied on immunoSEQ multiplex PCR, and the TCRdb table lists in-frame clones only, not all of them. The repertoire holds 250,000 or so clones, with 83% as singletons. The specimen sequenced was peripheral blood. The origin of the receptors is a human donor in a cohort sampled during active COVID-19. CDR3s leave out the opening cysteine and the closing phenylalanine or tryptophan. The D gene is left open where the match is weak.

v_call	cdr3_length	d_call	j_call	cdr3_aa
TRBV11-3	11	TRBD2	TRBJ2-3	ASSRGGTDTQY
TRBV28	14	TRBD2	TRBJ2-1	ASSPPLAGGRNEQF
TRBV11-3	12	.	TRBJ2-3	ASSSLGREDTQY
TRBV5-6	10	.	TRBJ1-2	ASREALKGYT
TRBV7-9	16	TRBD2	TRBJ2-4	ASSLGLAVTLAKNIQY
TRBV10-3	14	.	TRBJ1-6	AISESAGATNSPLH
TRBV30	10	TRBD1	TRBJ2-5	AWGTVGETQY
TRBV7-6	12	.	TRBJ1-2	ASSLDSLNYGYT
TRBV14	14	.	TRBJ2-7	ASSQSPAVSSYEQY
TRBV10-3	11	.	TRBJ2-3	AAQQITTDTQY
TRBV19	11	.	TRBJ2-3	ATRTESTDTQY
TRBV7-2	14	.	TRBJ2-4	ASSALDSRGRGIQY
TRBV28	12	.	TRBJ2-1	ATYSSGPYNEQF
TRBV3-1/TRBV3-2	11	TRBD1	TRBJ2-1	ASSQGGTDEQF
TRBV19	11	TRBD2	TRBJ2-5	ATKATGGETQY
TRBV10-3	10	TRBD1	TRBJ1-4	AMGQGDEKLF
TRBV5-6	14	TRBD2	TRBJ2-7	ASSPGASQGGAEQY
TRBV5-1	12	.	TRBJ1-6	ASAPEEANSPLH
TRBV5-5	11	TRBD1	TRBJ1-5	ASSSKPGTGRH
TRBV11-2	11	TRBD1	TRBJ1-4	ASSLTGEEKLF
TRBV6-5	13	TRBD1	TRBJ2-7	ASMTTGGSSYEQY
TRBV11-3	12	TRBD2	TRBJ2-5	ASSLGGSGETQY
TRBV11-2	9	.	TRBJ2-5	ASSLFRTQY
TRBV7-2	16	.	TRBJ1-6	ASSLQREQFVLGSPLH
TRBV3-1/TRBV3-2	12	TRBD1	TRBJ1-2	ASSPGTGKGGYT
TRBV7-9	14	.	TRBJ2-7	ASSRAGAGLEYEQY
TRBV7-2	13	.	TRBJ1-1	ASSLGGRLNTEAF
TRBV2	14	TRBD2	TRBJ2-1	ASSPRTSGGLDEQF
TRBV5-1	14	TRBD2	TRBJ2-3	ASSLGLAEGTDTQY
TRBV6-6	10	.	TRBJ2-7	ASSPTAYEQY
TRBV6-6	12	.	TRBJ1-3	ASSSVTGGNTIY
TRBV5-1	12	.	TRBJ2-7	ASSTGTTAYEQY
TRBV30	13	.	TRBJ1-6	AWSVPGGANSPLH
TRBV5-1	14	TRBD2	TRBJ2-1	ASSFTSGSSYNEQF
TRBV28	14	TRBD2	TRBJ2-3	ASSSPGGPSTDTQY
TRBV11-2	13	.	TRBJ1-1	ASSLVSGRTTEAF
TRBV5-1	15	TRBD2	TRBJ2-2	ASSLLAGGPTAGELF
TRBV4-2	15	TRBD2	TRBJ2-7	ASSQDLFAGGVSEQY
TRBV19	13	TRBD2	TRBJ2-7	ASSLAGVSREQQY
TRBV15	14	TRBD1	TRBJ1-3	ATSPDRGRSGNTIY
TRBV9	11	.	TRBJ1-5	ASSVSQDQPQH
TRBV19	18	TRBD1	TRBJ2-5	ASSFTNVVGQVSPQETQY
TRBV30	13	.	TRBJ2-2	AWSGGHIGTGELF
TRBV6-5	10	TRBD1	TRBJ1-1	ASSRGPGEAF
TRBV5-4	14	.	TRBJ2-1	ASSRGGPISYNEQF
TRBV7-9	14	.	TRBJ1-2	ASSLAPGREDYGYT
TRBV6-5	12	TRBD1	TRBJ1-2	ASSYSDRGYGYT
TRBV12-5	13	.	TRBJ1-5	ASGNTGYSNQPQH
TRBV5-8	15	.	TRBJ2-1	ASSFLKGPFSYNEQF
TRBV5-4	15	TRBD1	TRBJ1-4	ASSSTGQDATNEKLF